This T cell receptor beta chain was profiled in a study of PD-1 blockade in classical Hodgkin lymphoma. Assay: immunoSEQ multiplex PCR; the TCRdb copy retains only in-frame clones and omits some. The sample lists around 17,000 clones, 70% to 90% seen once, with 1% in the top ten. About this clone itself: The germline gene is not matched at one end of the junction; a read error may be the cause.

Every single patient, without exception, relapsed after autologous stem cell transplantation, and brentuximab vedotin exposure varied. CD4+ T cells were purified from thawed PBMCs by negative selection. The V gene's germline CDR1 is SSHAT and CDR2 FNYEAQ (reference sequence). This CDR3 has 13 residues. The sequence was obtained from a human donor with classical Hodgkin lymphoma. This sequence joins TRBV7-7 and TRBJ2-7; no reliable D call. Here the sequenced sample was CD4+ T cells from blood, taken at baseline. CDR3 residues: CASSPGVFYEQYF. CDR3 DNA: TGTGCTAGCAGCCCAGGAGTCTTCTACGAGCAGTACTTC.